This TCR beta chain was sequenced in a study of T cell clonality in common variable immunodeficiency. Study-wide points: CVID subjects showed higher TCRbeta clonality than healthy controls.

Only in-frame clones appear in the TCRdb table, and some are missing; sequencing was by immunoSEQ multiplex PCR. The record shows some 44,000 clones for this sample, with no singletons present. In its sample, this clone was seen many times. No antigen is known for it. Material for sequencing was peripheral blood mononuclear cells. The sequence derives from a person aged 18 to 70 in good health.

The CDR3 region is CASSLVAGELDTQYF. The sequenced CDR3 bases are TGCGCCAGCAGCTTGGTCGCGGGAGAGTTAGATACG. This chain connects TRBV5-1 to TRBJ2-3; TRBD2 agrees at 7 bases. From the germline J gene comes the end of the CDR3, since the read stops 3 residues before it. In germline, CDR1 is SGHRS, CDR2 YFSETQ. CDR3 length equals 15 residues. V dropped 0 bases and J dropped 5; count of bases not matched to a gene: 6.